This T cell receptor (beta chain) was sequenced for a study of radiotherapy plus CTLA-4 blockade in lung cancer. Study-wide findings and caveats: An expansion of tumor-derived TCR clones occurred in blood after radiotherapy plus ipilimumab. Reports identified early blood T cell clone dynamics, with interferon-beta, as the best response predictor.

Note on this clone: Its antigen is as yet unknown. One end of the junction varies from germline; a read error may be responsible.

Focal radiation was given together with CTLA-4 blockade (ipilimumab) to patients with chemo-refractory metastatic non-small-cell lung cancer. Sequenced by immunoSEQ multiplex PCR; TCRdb stores in-frame clones only, minus some. The sample lists tens of thousands of clones, 78% occurring once. The sequences come from peripheral blood, collected from a patient treated with radiotherapy plus ipilimumab. The receptor comes from a human donor with non-small cell lung cancer who had a partial response to radiotherapy plus ipilimumab. Some clones in this sample may be carry-over from other donors' samples.

CDR3 sequence (DNA): TGTGCCAGCAGCACAGAGGGGGAACTGCTTTTT. This sequence encodes CASSTEGELLF. The rearrangement joins TRBV7-6 to TRBJ1-4; the D gene is possibly TRBD1 (6 bases). The CDR3 totals 11 residues. Germline assignment: CDR1 SGHVS and CDR2 FNYEAQ.